This entry describes one T cell receptor beta chain. This entry comes from a study of T cell changes during pregnancy in multiple sclerosis. The germline CDR1 and CDR2 sequences are SGHRS and YFSETQ. Trimming stripped 3 bases from V and 6 bases from J, with 9 bases between. The length of the CDR3 is 13 residues. Profiling relied on immunoSEQ multiplex PCR, and the TCRdb table lists in-frame clones only, not all of them. The sample yields roughly 70,000 clones, almost 95% seen once. This specimen was peripheral blood, taken in the third trimester of pregnancy. The V and J genes are TRBV5-1 and TRBJ2-2; maybe TRBD2 (6 bases). This receptor was identified in a female donor in good health, enrolled as a control in a pregnancy study. CDR3 in DNA: TGCGCCAGCAGCTCCGGGACTCCCGGGGAGCTGTTTTTT. Its protein product is CASSSGTPGELFF.